A selection of T cell receptor beta chains follows, all from one sample in a study of OX40 agonist ivuxolimab in advanced cancers. Produced via immunoSEQ multiplex PCR; TCRdb's table is partial and in-frame only. The sample gives approximately 76,000 clones, 94% of which show up once; approximately 10% is in the top ten. Sequenced material: CD4+ or CD8+ T cells sorted from blood, taken in a trial of the OX40 agonist ivuxolimab. The receptors derive from an adult with an advanced solid tumor such as melanoma, head and neck, liver or kidney cancer. CDR3s include the opening cysteine and the closing phenylalanine or tryptophan. The D gene is left open where the match is weak. Clone size is given for some rows only: seen once, a few or many times, or a class if the clone is expanded.

>.|TRBV11-2|once|TRBJ1-1
TGTGCCAGCAGCTTAGATCTGTCAGGGTGGAACACTGAAGCTTTCTTT
CASSLDLSGWNTEAFF
>TRBD1|TRBV28|.|TRBJ2-4
TGTGCCAGCAGTTACAGGGGTCTTTTAGCCAAAAACATTCAGTACTTC
CASSYRGLLAKNIQYF
>TRBD1|TRBV5-6|once|TRBJ1-3
TGTGCCAGCAGCTTGCCCCGGACAGGGGTTCGCAACACCATATATTTT
CASSLPRTGVRNTIYF
>.|TRBV29-1|.|TRBJ2-7
TGCAGCGTTGAAGATAGGGACTACGAGCAGTACTTC
CSVEDRDYEQYF
>TRBD1|TRBV14|.|TRBJ2-7
TGTGCCAGCAGCCAAGACGAGCACAGGGGCTCCTACGAGCAGTACTTC
CASSQDEHRGSYEQYF
>TRBD1|TRBV5-1|.|TRBJ1-2
TGCGCCAGCAGCTTTGAGCGGACAGGGGGCTGGTATGGCTACACCTTC
CASSFERTGGWYGYTF
>.|TRBV30|.|TRBJ2-7
TGTGCCTGGAGTGTATGGGGGGCCTCGGCCTACGAGCAGTACTTC
CAWSVWGASAYEQYF
>.|TRBV4-1|once|TRBJ1-2
TGCGCCAGCAGCCAAGGGCCGGTTAGCTCCTATGGCTACACCTTC
CASSQGPVSSYGYTF
>.|TRBV18|.|TRBJ2-3
TGTGCCAGCACCTCAGTCTTATTTGGTCCAGATACGCAGTATTTT
CASTSVLFGPDTQYF
>.|TRBV6-6|.|TRBJ2-7
TGTGCCAGCAGTGGGGACACTTCCTACGAGCAGTACTTC
CASSGDTSYEQYF
>TRBD1|TRBV6-6|.|TRBJ1-4
TGTGCCACCATCCTGGGGACAGAGGGTAATGAAAAACTGTTTTTT
CATILGTEGNEKLFF
>.|TRBV14|few|TRBJ1-2
TGTGCCAGCAGCCACCCGATCGGGAATCATGACTACACCTTC
CASSHPIGNHDYTF
>.|TRBV6-5|.|TRBJ1-1
TGTGCCAGTAGTTTTGGGGGGAACACTGAAGCTTTCTTT
CASSFGGNTEAFF
>.|TRBV4-1|.|TRBJ1-2
TGCGCCAGCAGCCAAGATGGGGGGCGGGTGATTTATGGCTACACCTTC
CASSQDGGRVIYGYTF
>TRBD1|TRBV10-2|once|TRBJ1-1
TGCGCCAGCAGAGACACAGGGGGCACTGAAGCTTTCTTT
CASRDTGGTEAFF
>TRBD2|TRBV4-1|.|TRBJ2-7
TGCGCCAGCAGCCAAGGGTCGGGAGGGGGTAGCTCCTACGAGCAGTACTTC
CASSQGSGGGSSYEQYF
>.|TRBV19|.|TRBJ1-3
TGTGCCAGTAGTATCCGAGCAGGGACGGGAAACACCATATATTTT
CASSIRAGTGNTIYF
>TRBD2|TRBV9|.|TRBJ2-7
TGTGCCAGCAGCGTAGACGGGGGGTCGTCGGGAGGGCAGTACTTC
CASSVDGGSSGGQYF
>.|TRBV9|.|TRBJ2-5
TGTGCCAGCAGCTCACGACATACCCAAGAGACCCAGTACTTC
CASSSRHTQETQYF
>.|TRBV4-2|.|TRBJ2-7
TGTGCCAGCAGCTACAAGTCAGGGGCCACCCCCTACGAGCAGTACTTC
CASSYKSGATPYEQYF
>.|TRBV27|.|TRBJ1-6
TGTGCCAGCAGCCCAGACAGTTATAATTCACCCCTCCACTTT
CASSPDSYNSPLHF
>.|TRBV19|once|TRBJ2-1
TGTGCCAGTGCTAGGGGCGACTCCTACAATGAGCAGTTCTTC
CASARGDSYNEQFF
>.|TRBV11-3|.|TRBJ2-1
TGTGCCAGCAGCTTCCCGACAGACAATGAGCAGTTCTTC
CASSFPTDNEQFF
>TRBD2|TRBV28|.|TRBJ2-7
TGTGCCAGCAGCTCACTAGCGGCCTCCTACGAGCAGTACTTC
CASSSLAASYEQYF
>TRBD1|TRBV2|.|TRBJ2-2
TGTGCCAGCAGTGAAATAACAGGGGGTGGAGGGGAGCTGTTTTTT
CASSEITGGGGELFF
>.|TRBV2|.|TRBJ2-1
TGTGCCAGCAGCGGGACCATGACCAATGAGCAGTTCTTC
CASSGTMTNEQFF
>.|TRBV11-2|once|TRBJ1-6
TGTGCCAGCAGAACAGGACAGTCTAATTCACCCCTCCACTTT
CASRTGQSNSPLHF
>TRBD1|TRBV30|.|TRBJ1-4
TGTGCCTGGTCGGCGGGACAGGGGGTGTGGAGATTTGAAAAACTGTTTTTT
CAWSAGQGVWRFEKLFF
>.|TRBV7-6|.|TRBJ1-1
TGTGCCAGCAGCTTAGGGGTCCGGGGAAGGAACACTGAAGCTTTCTTT
CASSLGVRGRNTEAFF
>.|TRBV29-1|.|TRBJ1-2
TGCAGCGCCCCCGGGACCGGAGGCTACACCTTC
CSAPGTGGYTF
>TRBD1|TRBV7-6|.|TRBJ2-3
TGTGCCAGCAGCCCTCTTGGAACAGGGGGCTGGACAGATACGCAGTATTTT
CASSPLGTGGWTDTQYF